A selection of T cell receptor beta chains follows, all from one sample in a study of vaccination and CD4 T cells after COVID-19. TCRdb re-called the PCR reads with MiXCR, one entry per CDR3 protein. The sample has about 10,000 distinct CDR3 sequences, roughly 23% seen once; the top ten hold roughly 26%. Their cognate antigens are unknown. Sequenced material: CD4+ T cells from blood, cultured in vitro, taken before SARS-CoV-2 vaccination. The receptors come from a human donor who received a COVID-19 vaccine. The CDR3 runs from the conserved cysteine through the conserved F or W. Each record gives: J gene, V gene, clone size, D gene, CDR3 DNA, CDR3 protein. D genes are given only for firm matches. Rows give clone size only sometimes, using once, few, many, or a class for an expanded clone.

>TRBJ1-2|TRBV29-1|-|-
TGCAGCGCTGGGACCGCAGCTAACTATGGCTACACCTTC
CSAGTAANYGYTF
>TRBJ2-3|TRBV30|few|-
TGTGCCTGGAGTTCAGGGGCCAGCACAGATACGCAGTATTTT
CAWSSGASTDTQYF
>TRBJ1-4|TRBV6-1|medium-sized|-
TGTGCCAGCAGCCTGGACGGGAATGAAAAACTGTTTTTT
CASSLDGNEKLFF
>TRBJ2-5|TRBV6-1|-|TRBD2
TGTGCCAGCAGTGAAAATTGGGGGACTAGCGGGTACTTC
CASSENWGTSGYF
>TRBJ1-3|TRBV5-1|few|TRBD1
TGCGCCAGCAGCGACGGACAGGGGGCGGGAAACACCATATATTTT
CASSDGQGAGNTIYF
>TRBJ2-5|TRBV10-1|-|TRBD1
TGCGCCAGCAGTGAGGTGACAGGGGAGGTGGGGGAGACCCAGTACTTC
CASSEVTGEVGETQYF
>TRBJ2-5|TRBV6-5|-|TRBD2
TGTGCCAGCAGTTACAGATTGGGGACTAGCTTGGAGACCCAGTACTTC
CASSYRLGTSLETQYF
>TRBJ2-1|TRBV9|few|TRBD2
TGTGCCAGCAGCACACTAGCGGGCTCCTACAATGAGCAGTTCTTC
CASSTLAGSYNEQFF
>TRBJ2-7|TRBV2|few|TRBD1
TGTGCCAGCAGCCCGAACACAGGGGCATGGCACGAGCAGTACTTC
CASSPNTGAWHEQYF
>TRBJ2-2|TRBV19|few|-
TGTGCCAGTAGTGAGATAGAGGGTTCCGGGGAGCTGTTTTTT
CASSEIEGSGELFF
>TRBJ2-7|TRBV7-9|-|TRBD2
TGTGCCAGCAGCGTACTAGCGGGGGGCAGGGAGCAGTACTTC
CASSVLAGGREQYF
>TRBJ2-3|TRBV19|medium-sized|-
TGTGCCAGTAGTATAAGCCCGGGATCTAGCACAGATACGCAGTATTTT
CASSISPGSSTDTQYF
>TRBJ1-1|TRBV20-1|few|-
TGCAGTGCTAGCCTTTATGGGCACACTGAAGCTTTCTTT
CSASLYGHTEAFF
>TRBJ2-5|TRBV7-7|few|-
TGTGCCAGCAGCCCTTTAGCTCTGGAGACCCAGTACTTC
CASSPLALETQYF
>TRBJ1-2|TRBV27|few|TRBD1
TGTGCCAGCAGTTTCTCGCCCGGGACAGGGGGCGCGGGTAGCTATGGCTACACCTTC
CASSFSPGTGGAGSYGYTF
>TRBJ1-3|TRBV2|-|TRBD1
TGTGCCAGCAGCGTCACTCGCAGGGGGCTAGGAAACACCATATATTTT
CASSVTRRGLGNTIYF
>TRBJ1-6|TRBV20-1|-|TRBD1
TGCAGTGTTAGGGGACAGGGAGAAGAATCACCCCTCCACTTT
CSVRGQGEESPLHF
>TRBJ1-2|TRBV5-1|-|-
TGCGCCAGCAGCTTTACAGGGTACGAGAGTGGCTACACCTTC
CASSFTGYESGYTF
>TRBJ1-6|TRBV5-1|few|TRBD1
TGCGCCAGCAGCCCCCGGACAGGGGATAATTCACCCCTCCACTTT
CASSPRTGDNSPLHF
>TRBJ1-2|TRBV6-5|-|-
TGTGCCAGCAGTTACTCTTCAGGATTCCATGGCTACACCTTC
CASSYSSGFHGYTF
>TRBJ1-4|TRBV25-1|-|-
TGTGCCAGCAGGTCCGGGGGGGGAGGACTGTTTTTT
CASRSGGGGLFF
>TRBJ2-5|TRBV20-1|-|TRBD2
TGCAGTGCTAGGGGACTAGGCATGTGGTCTCAGTACTTC
CSARGLGMWSQYF
>TRBJ2-1|TRBV24-1|few|TRBD2
TGTGCCTGGACTAGCAATGAGCAGTTCTTC
CAWTSNEQFF
>TRBJ1-2|TRBV5-1|-|-
TGCGCCAGCAGCGAAACAGGGATTAACTATGGCTACACCTTC
CASSETGINYGYTF
>TRBJ2-7|TRBV7-2|-|-
TGTGCCAGCAGCTCACACCGTGACACTTACGAGCAGTACTTC
CASSSHRDTYEQYF
>TRBJ2-1|TRBV28|few|-
TGTGCCAGCAGTTTTTTTGGGGCTGTTGAGCAGTTCTTC
CASSFFGAVEQFF
>TRBJ2-1|TRBV7-9|few|-
TGTGCCAGCAGCTTATCCTCCTGGCAAGGCACGTTCTTC
CASSLSSWQGTFF
>TRBJ1-5|TRBV19|few|TRBD1
TGTGCCAGTAGTCGGGTTTGGACAGGGGGCCATAGCAATCAGCCCCAGCATTTT
CASSRVWTGGHSNQPQHF
>TRBJ2-1|TRBV7-7|few|-
TGTGCCAGCAGCTTTCGGGGCGGATGGGAGCAGTTCTTC
CASSFRGGWEQFF
>TRBJ2-5|TRBV2|-|-
TGTGCCAGCAGGGGGGGGGGCGCGACCCAGTACTTC
CASRGGGATQYF
>TRBJ2-3|TRBV4-1|few|TRBD2
TGCGCCAGCAGCCCACGGACTAGCGGGGGGGAAGATACGCAGTATTTT
CASSPRTSGGEDTQYF
>TRBJ2-2|TRBV15|few|-
TGTGCCACCAGCAGAGAGAGGGTAGGGGAGCTGTTTTTT
CATSRERVGELFF
>TRBJ1-3|TRBV10-3|few|-
TGTGCCATCAGTGAGGGGGGGCCCGGAAACACCATATATTTT
CAISEGGPGNTIYF
>TRBJ1-2|TRBV7-2|few|-
TGTGCCAGCAGCCTATCTCTGGGCAGTTACCCAAGGGGCTATGGCTACACCTTC
CASSLSLGSYPRGYGYTF
>TRBJ2-2|TRBV7-2|few|-
TGTGCCAGCAGCTTATTCCCTCGTATGTCCGGGGAGCTGTTTTTT
CASSLFPRMSGELFF
>TRBJ1-2|TRBV6-2/TRBV6-3|-|-
TGTGCCAGCATCAAACAGGGAGACGTTGGCTACACCTTC
CASIKQGDVGYTF
>TRBJ2-3|TRBV20-1|medium-sized|TRBD2
TGCAGTGCGGACCCCGGGACTAGCGGGGGGGCGAACACAGATACGCAGTATTTT
CSADPGTSGGANTDTQYF
>TRBJ2-7|TRBV20-1|few|TRBD1
TGCAGTGCTAGGGACAGGGGGAGGTACGAGCAGTACTTC
CSARDRGRYEQYF
>TRBJ1-1|TRBV20-1|-|-
TGCAGTGCTAGAGGGGACGGAATATACACTGAAGCTTTCTTT
CSARGDGIYTEAFF
>TRBJ2-3|TRBV6-1|-|-
TGTGCCAGCAGGCCCCGGGATTTCCTGACAGATACGCAGTATTTT
CASRPRDFLTDTQYF
>TRBJ2-3|TRBV19|few|TRBD2
TGTGCCAGTAGTCTGGCGGGGGGTCGGACAGATACGCAGTATTTT
CASSLAGGRTDTQYF
>TRBJ2-2|TRBV5-4|-|-
TGTGCCAGCATCGGGGTCACCGGGGAGCTGTTTTTT
CASIGVTGELFF
>TRBJ2-7|TRBV19|-|-
TGTGCCAGTAGTATAGATTCTAGGACAGACTCCCCCTACGAGCAGTACTTC
CASSIDSRTDSPYEQYF
>TRBJ2-3|TRBV5-7|-|-
TGTGCCAGCAGCTTGGCGTTTCTACGCACAGATACGCAGTATTTT
CASSLAFLRTDTQYF
>TRBJ2-1|TRBV6-2/TRBV6-3|-|TRBD2
TGTGCCAGCAGTTACGGACTAGCGGGTCCTCATAGGTACAATGAGCAGTTCTTC
CASSYGLAGPHRYNEQFF
>TRBJ1-1|TRBV30|-|-
TGTGCCTTTAAGACGGGGAACACTGAAGCTTTCTTT
CAFKTGNTEAFF
>TRBJ2-7|TRBV3-1|-|-
TGTGCCAGCAGCCAAGATCTGAGGGGTAGCGAGCAGTACTTC
CASSQDLRGSEQYF
>TRBJ2-7|TRBV2|few|TRBD1
TGTGCCAGCATGGGACAGGGGGTCTCCTACGAGCAGTACTTC
CASMGQGVSYEQYF
>TRBJ2-6|TRBV19|few|TRBD1
TGTGCCAGTAGTACTGGACAGGGAGCTGGGGCCAACGTCCTGACTTTC
CASSTGQGAGANVLTF
>TRBJ2-3|TRBV28|few|TRBD1
TGTGCCATCAACAGGGGGCGAGATACGCAGTATTTT
CAINRGRDTQYF
>TRBJ1-3|TRBV27|-|-
TGTGCCAGCAGTTTAAAGGGCTTTGGATACACCATATATTTT
CASSLKGFGYTIYF
>TRBJ1-6|TRBV20-1|few|TRBD1
TGCAGTGCGGGAAGGACAGGGTACGGCGGCTCACCCCTCCACTTT
CSAGRTGYGGSPLHF
>TRBJ2-7|TRBV6-1|few|-
TGTGCCAGCCGGCCGACAGTGTTTGGACCCCAGGGATTTGTGGAGCAGTACTTC
CASRPTVFGPQGFVEQYF